This TCR beta chain was sequenced in a study of radiotherapy plus CTLA-4 blockade in lung cancer. Profiled with immunoSEQ multiplex PCR; TCRdb holds only in-frame clones, not every one. The data show about 98,000 clones, with 75% to 90% seen just once and 3% to 3.5% held by the top ten. Points on this clone: This CDR3 fails to terminate in the conserved phenylalanine or tryptophan, so it likely reflects a read error.

Looked up from germline, CDR1 is MNHEY and CDR2 is SMNVEV (reference sequence). CDR3 length: 15 residues. V lost 3 bases, J lost 3 bases, and 8 bases stayed unmatched. The source is a human donor with non-small cell lung cancer who had a partial response to radiotherapy plus ipilimumab. The source material was peripheral blood, sampled from a patient treated with radiotherapy plus ipilimumab. The chain joins TRBV27 to TRBJ2-7; TRBD2 aligns across 7 bases. Here the CDR3 reads CASSFKSGGYYEQYL. CDR3 DNA: TGTGCCAGCAGTTTTAAATCGGGAGGCTACTACGAGCAGTACCTC.